The clone carrying this T cell receptor beta chain was counted ten times or more. As yet, its antigen is unknown. From the RT-PCR reads, TCRdb called clonotypes with MiXCR, one entry per CDR3 protein. Of about 520,000 distinct CDR3 sequences listed, less than 7.5% are singletons. These data originate in a study of response to subunit inactivated influenza vaccine. General study findings and limits: Each seasonal influenza vaccination, the authors suggested, recruits few new T cells.

CDR1 MGHRA and CDR2 YSYEKL come from the germline V gene. With 2 bases clipped from V and 5 bases from J, the junction kept 5 bases outside the gene matches. The CDR3 has 14 residues. Here the sequenced sample was PBMCs from blood, taken around 2 years after vaccination. The source is a man between 50 and 69 years old who received an inactivated influenza vaccine. V gene TRBV4-1 combines with J gene TRBJ2-7, with 8 bases lining up with TRBD1. CDR3 DNA: TGCGCCAGCAGCCAATGGACAGGGAGGAACGAGCAGTACTTC. Translated, it gives CASSQWTGRNEQYF.